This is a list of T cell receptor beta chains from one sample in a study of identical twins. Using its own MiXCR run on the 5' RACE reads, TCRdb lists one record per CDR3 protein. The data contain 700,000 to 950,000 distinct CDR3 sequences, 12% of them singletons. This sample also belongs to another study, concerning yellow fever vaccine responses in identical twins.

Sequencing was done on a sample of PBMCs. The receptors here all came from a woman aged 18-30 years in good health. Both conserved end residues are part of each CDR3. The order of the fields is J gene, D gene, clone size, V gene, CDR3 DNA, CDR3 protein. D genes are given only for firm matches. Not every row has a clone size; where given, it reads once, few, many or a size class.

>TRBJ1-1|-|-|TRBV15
TGTGCCACCAGCAGAGACTCTATTTGGAACACTGAAGCTTTCTTT
CATSRDSIWNTEAFF
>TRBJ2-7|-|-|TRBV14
TGTGCCAGCAGCCCAACACAGGTATCCTACGAGCAGTACTTC
CASSPTQVSYEQYF
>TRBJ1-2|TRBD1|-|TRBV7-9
TGTGCCAGCAGCACCGGGACAGACGCCTATGGCTACACCTTC
CASSTGTDAYGYTF
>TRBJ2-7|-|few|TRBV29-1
TGCAGCGTTGTACTAAACTCCTACGAGCAGTACTTC
CSVVLNSYEQYF
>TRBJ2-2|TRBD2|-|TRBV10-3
TGTGCCATCAGCGCCACGACTAGCGGGGGGGCGAACACCGGGGAGCTGTTTTTT
CAISATTSGGANTGELFF
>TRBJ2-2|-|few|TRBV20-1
TGCAGTGCTAGGAGAGACTTGAACACCGGGGAGCTGTTTTTT
CSARRDLNTGELFF
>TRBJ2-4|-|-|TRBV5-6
TGTGCCAGCAGCTGGGCGGGGACCTTAGCCAAAAACATTCAGTACTTC
CASSWAGTLAKNIQYF
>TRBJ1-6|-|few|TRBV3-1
TGTGCCAGCAGCCAAGAGGGACAAGATAATTCACCCCTCCACTTT
CASSQEGQDNSPLHF
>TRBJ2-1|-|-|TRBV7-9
TGTGCCAGCAGCGTGGTGGGGGACGCGTTCTTC
CASSVVGDAFF
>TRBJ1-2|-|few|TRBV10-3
TGTGCCACCCTGAAAATGGATGGCTACACCTTC
CATLKMDGYTF